Listed below are T cell receptor beta chains from one sample, sequenced in a study of human T cells and chemical hapten exposure. TCRdb used MiXCR to reprocess the RACE reads, holding one entry per CDR3 protein. The sample comprises under 85,000 distinct CDR3 sequences, approximately 10% of which are singletons, and about 1.4% rests with the top ten. Sequenced here: whole blood, sampled in connection with sensitization to the hapten diphenylcyclopropenone (DPC). These receptor sequences come from a woman aged 45-60 years with alopecia areata. Some clones in this sample may be carry-over from other donors' samples. Each CDR3 is given with its conserved first and last residue. The D gene is left open where the match is weak. Clone size is not always given. Where it is, it says once, few, many or a class for expanded clones.

V gene,D gene,clone size,J gene,CDR3 DNA,CDR3 protein
TRBV7-2,-,many,TRBJ2-5,TGTGCCAGCAGCCAGGGAAAGACCCAGTACTTC,CASSQGKTQYF
TRBV29-1,TRBD2,few,TRBJ2-7,TGCAGCGTAGCATTAGCGGGCCCGTTATCCGAGCAGTACTTC,CSVALAGPLSEQYF
TRBV12-3/TRBV12-4,TRBD1,-,TRBJ1-6,TGTGCCAGCTCGCCCCGGGACAGTATTAATTCACCCCTCCACTTT,CASSPRDSINSPLHF
TRBV5-4,TRBD2,many,TRBJ2-7,TGTGCCAGCACCACCCCCGGGGGGTCCTCCTACGAGCAGTACTTC,CASTTPGGSSYEQYF
TRBV5-5,TRBD1,-,TRBJ2-1,TGTGCCAGCAGCGCCGGACAGGGCGTCTCCTACAATGAGCAGTTCTTC,CASSAGQGVSYNEQFF
TRBV11-2,-,many,TRBJ2-5,TGTGCCAGCAGCCTGGCCGGGTACCAAGAGACCCAGTACTTC,CASSLAGYQETQYF
TRBV19,TRBD2,-,TRBJ2-1,TGTGCCAGTAGTATAGTAACTAGCGGGAGCGTGCAGTTCTTC,CASSIVTSGSVQFF
TRBV4-2,-,many,TRBJ1-6,TGTGCCAGCAGCCAAGATTTTGAGACGTTGGGCTCCTATAATTCACCCCTCCACTTT,CASSQDFETLGSYNSPLHF
TRBV4-3,TRBD2,-,TRBJ2-3,TGCGCCAGCAGCCAACTTACTAGCGGGAGTGCGCAGTATTTT,CASSQLTSGSAQYF
TRBV6-1,-,few,TRBJ2-7,TGTGCCATCCACGGGGGCCTGGCAGCGACCCTCTACGAGCAGTACTTC,CAIHGGLAATLYEQYF
TRBV11-2,TRBD1,-,TRBJ1-4,TGTGCCAGCAGCTGGACAGGGGCCGCAACTAATGAAAAACTGTTTTTT,CASSWTGAATNEKLFF
TRBV2,-,-,TRBJ2-1,TGTGCCAGCAGGGGGGGGCAGGGAACCGAGAATGAGCAGTTCTTC,CASRGGQGTENEQFF
TRBV12-3/TRBV12-4,TRBD1,-,TRBJ1-5,TGTGCCAGCAGCCGGACAGGGAGGATTGGACAGCCCCAGCATTTT,CASSRTGRIGQPQHF
TRBV28,TRBD1,many,TRBJ2-7,TGTGCCAGCAGGCCCTCCGGGACAGGGCGCTACGAGCAGTACTTC,CASRPSGTGRYEQYF
TRBV19,-,many,TRBJ2-1,TGTGCCAGTAGGGGTCTTGGCTACTACAATGAGCAGTTCTTC,CASRGLGYYNEQFF
TRBV5-1,-,few,TRBJ2-1,TGCGCCAGCAGCTTCGTCACAAACTCCTACAATGAGCAGTTCTTC,CASSFVTNSYNEQFF
TRBV30,-,-,TRBJ1-5,TGTGCCTGGAGTGTACTGGCGGGGGCTACTCAGCCCCAGCATTTT,CAWSVLAGATQPQHF
TRBV7-3,-,few,TRBJ2-7,TGTGCCAGCAGCTTAGAAAGAGCCCCAGTCGCCTACGAGCAGTACTTC,CASSLERAPVAYEQYF
TRBV7-9,-,-,TRBJ1-6,TGTGCCAGCAGCTTAAATTTGGGCTATAATTCACCCCTCCACTTT,CASSLNLGYNSPLHF
TRBV11-2,TRBD2,many,TRBJ2-5,TGTGCCAGCAGTAGACTAGCGGGAGGTTTCCCAGAGACCCAGTACTTC,CASSRLAGGFPETQYF
TRBV6-1,-,many,TRBJ1-5,TGTGCCAGCAGCTCCCCTGAGCCCCAGCATTTT,CASSSPEPQHF
TRBV7-9,-,-,TRBJ2-2,TGTGCCAGCAGCTTCGACGGGAACACCGGGGAGCTGTTTTTT,CASSFDGNTGELFF
TRBV28,-,-,TRBJ2-5,TGTGCCAGCAGTTCCTACACCTCAGAGACCCAGTACTTC,CASSSYTSETQYF
TRBV29-1,TRBD1,few,TRBJ1-4,TGCAGCGTTGAAGTAGCGACAGGGTCTGAAAAACTGTTTTTT,CSVEVATGSEKLFF
TRBV29-1,TRBD2,once,TRBJ2-1,TGCAGCGTTGATGTAGCGGGCCTGTACAATGAGCAGTTCTTC,CSVDVAGLYNEQFF
TRBV12-3/TRBV12-4,TRBD1,-,TRBJ2-5,TGTGCCAGCAGCACCGGGACAGGGGACGAGACCCAGTACTTC,CASSTGTGDETQYF
TRBV28,TRBD1,-,TRBJ1-2,TGTGCCAGCAGTTTTACGGGACAGGGTATTAACGGCTACACCTTC,CASSFTGQGINGYTF
TRBV25-1,TRBD1,-,TRBJ2-3,TGTGCCAGCAGGACGCCCAGGGGGTTCACAGATACGCAGTATTTT,CASRTPRGFTDTQYF
TRBV19,TRBD1,-,TRBJ2-7,TGTGCCAGCAAAGAGGGGACAGGGAGCTACGAGCAGTACTTC,CASKEGTGSYEQYF
TRBV11-2,-,many,TRBJ1-3,TGTGCCAGCAGCGGTCCCTACTCCTCTGGAAACACCATATATTTT,CASSGPYSSGNTIYF
TRBV29-1,TRBD1,few,TRBJ2-5,TGCAGCGTTGGCGACCCGGGACAGCAAGAGACCCAGTACTTC,CSVGDPGQQETQYF
TRBV18,-,-,TRBJ2-1,TGTGCCAGCTCACACCCGAGCCCCGGGGCCTACAATGAGCAGTTCTTC,CASSHPSPGAYNEQFF
TRBV2,-,many,TRBJ1-5,TGTGCCAGCAGGACGGGACAAAATAGCAATCAGCCCCAGCATTTT,CASRTGQNSNQPQHF
TRBV11-2,-,-,TRBJ2-7,TGTGCCAGCAGCTTGTACACACAGCCCTACGAGCAGTACTTC,CASSLYTQPYEQYF
TRBV7-9,TRBD1,-,TRBJ1-1,TGTGCCAGCAGCTCGGGACAGGGGAACACTGAAGCTTTCTTT,CASSSGQGNTEAFF
TRBV4-2,TRBD2,few,TRBJ2-4,TGTGCCAGCAGCCTGACTAAGGGAGCGGGAGGGCCTAGGGACATTCAGTACTTC,CASSLTKGAGGPRDIQYF
TRBV12-3/TRBV12-4,-,many,TRBJ1-5,TGTGCCAGCAGTAACCGCGCGGAACACCGTAGCAATCAGCCCCAGCATTTT,CASSNRAEHRSNQPQHF
TRBV12-3/TRBV12-4,-,-,TRBJ1-2,TGTGCCAGCAGCCCCCCGGGAAGGGCTGGCTACACCTTC,CASSPPGRAGYTF
TRBV3-1,-,-,TRBJ1-4,TGTGCCAGCAGCCCTCAGGGGCGAGAAAAACTGTTTTTT,CASSPQGREKLFF
TRBV7-8,-,many,TRBJ1-5,TGTGCCAGCAGCCAGACAGGCCCCGGACCGCCCCAGCATTTT,CASSQTGPGPPQHF
TRBV29-1,TRBD1,few,TRBJ1-2,TGCAGCGTGGCCGGGACAGGGAACTATGGCTACACCTTC,CSVAGTGNYGYTF
TRBV29-1,TRBD1,many,TRBJ1-2,TGCAGCGTTTGGCCCGGGACAGGGGTTTTTAGTTATGGCTACACCTTC,CSVWPGTGVFSYGYTF
TRBV11-2,-,few,TRBJ1-1,TGTGCCAGCAGCTTAGATCGGCATGAAGCTTTCTTT,CASSLDRHEAFF
TRBV6-6,TRBD1,-,TRBJ1-2,TGTGCCAGCAGATCGACAGGGGGCTATGGCTACACCTTC,CASRSTGGYGYTF
TRBV28,-,-,TRBJ2-1,TGTGCCAGTGAGGGGACTTACAATGAGCAGTTCTTC,CASEGTYNEQFF
TRBV20-1,-,-,TRBJ1-5,TGCAGTGCTAGAGAAGGGAGCACCAATCAGCCCCAGCATTTT,CSAREGSTNQPQHF
TRBV7-8,TRBD1,few,TRBJ2-5,TGTGCCAGCAGCGCACAGGGGGCGCGAGAGACCCAGTACTTC,CASSAQGARETQYF
TRBV25-1,TRBD2,-,TRBJ2-5,TGTGCCAGCAGTCGAATCAAGGTCGACGGTCTAGCGGGAGTTGAGACCCAGTACTTC,CASSRIKVDGLAGVETQYF
TRBV29-1,-,-,TRBJ2-2,TGCAGCGTTGAAGACTGGGACAACACCGGGGAGCTGTTTTTT,CSVEDWDNTGELFF